These 22 T cell receptor beta chains share one sample of origin, sequenced in a study of blood T cell repertoires in COVID-19. Only in-frame clones appear in the TCRdb table, and some are missing; sequencing was by immunoSEQ multiplex PCR. The sample lists roughly 150,000 clones; around 90% were seen once. The sequencing sample was made of peripheral blood. The receptors derive from a human donor in a cohort sampled during active COVID-19.

This chain uses TRBV19 with TRBJ2-3, with a possible D match to TRBD2 (6 bases). Germline assignment: CDR1 LNHDA and CDR2 SQIVND (reference sequence). The CDR3 runs to 16 residues. Deletions cut 3 bases from V and 1 base from J, with 14 bases between. CDR3 in amino acids: CASSIGFGGRTDTQYF. CDR3 coding DNA: TGTGCCAGTAGTATCGGCTTCGGGGGTCGCACAGATACGCAGTATTTT.

This sequence joins TRBV10-2 and TRBJ2-1; 12 bases map to TRBD2. With 6 bases clipped from V and 8 bases from J, the junction kept 8 bases outside the gene matches. The CDR3 consists of 15 residues. Germline V gene data show CDR1 as WSHSY and CDR2 as SAAADI. CDR3 bases: TGCGCCAGCAGGGACCTAGCGGGGGGGTACGATGAGCAGTTCTTC. Translated, it gives CASRDLAGGYDEQFF.

The V call is TRBV4-1, the J call TRBJ1-1, with D perhaps TRBD1 (6 bases). Germline V gene lookup returns CDR1 MGHRA and CDR2 YSYEKL. V lost 8 bases, J lost 8 bases, and 21 bases lay in between. CDR3 length: 14 residues. Here the CDR3 DNA reads TGCGCCAGCTGGAACTTCCGGGACAAGACGGAAGCTTTCTTT. It specifies CASWNFRDKTEAFF.

This clone has only one observation. V and J are TRBV5-4 and TRBJ1-2; possible D gene TRBD1, 6 bases. Germline-derived CDR1 and CDR2 are SGHNT and YYREEE (reference sequence). Trimming left V 2 bases short and J 6 bases short, with 8 bases between. The CDR3 runs 12 residues. Here the CDR3 reads CASSFGQNGYTF. Written as DNA, the CDR3 is TGTGCCAGCAGCTTCGGACAGAATGGCTACACCTTC. The full variable domain, its missing parts supplied by reference TRBV5-4 and TRBJ1-2, is ETGVTQSPTHLIKTRGQQVTLRCSSQSGHNTVSWYQQALGQGPQFIFQYYREEENGRGNFPPRFSGLQFPNYSSELNVNALELDDSALYLCASSFGQNGYTFGSGTRLTVV.

The chain carries TRBV6-5 and TRBJ1-3, with 7 positions matching TRBD1. The CDR3 extends over 15 amino acids. J gave up 4 bases and V 2 bases, and 5 bases lay outside the gene matches. Germline CDR1 and CDR2: MNHEY and SVGAGI. CDR3 sequence: CASSYDREAGNTIYF. The CDR3 DNA is TGTGCCAGCAGTTACGACAGGGAGGCCGGAAACACCATATATTTT.

J is TRBJ2-3 and V is TRBV4-1; 8 bases match TRBD2. Germline V CDR1 and CDR2: MGHRA, YSYEKL. V lost 0 bases, J lost 5 bases, and 4 bases stayed unmatched. The length of the CDR3 is 15 residues. CDR3 loop: CASSQEGAGGDTQYF. The CDR3 nucleotides are TGCGCCAGCAGCCAAGAAGGTGCGGGAGGAGATACGCAGTATTTT.

V is TRBV5-6 and J is TRBJ1-4; a possible D gene is TRBD1 (6 bases). V was trimmed by 0 bases and J by 7 bases, leaving 10 bases between them. This CDR3 is 14 amino acids long. Germline V CDR1 and CDR2: SGHDT, YYEEEE. Written as DNA, the CDR3 is TGTGCCAGCAGCTTGGGGGGGCAGGGTGAAAAACTGTTTTTT. Translating it yields CASSLGGQGEKLFF.

J is TRBJ1-1 and V is TRBV2; D is uncertain. The germline V gene encodes CDR1 SNHLY and CDR2 FYNNEI. CDR3 length: 14 amino acids. V lost 2 bases and J lost 3, with 10 bases in between. This chain's CDR3 is CASSERRSDTEAFF. The DNA for the CDR3 is TGTGCCAGCAGTGAAAGAAGGAGCGACACTGAAGCTTTCTTT.

The J gene is TRBJ2-2, the V gene TRBV10-1; D perhaps matches TRBD1 (5 bases). Per the germline V gene, CDR1 is WNHNN and CDR2 is SYGVQD (reference sequence). The V and J ends lost 6 bases and 1 base respectively, with 9 bases between them. The CDR3 covers 14 residues. This chain's CDR3 is CASRAQGNTGELFF. Written as DNA, the CDR3 is TGCGCCAGCAGGGCCCAGGGGAACACCGGGGAGCTGTTTTTT.

The V and J genes are TRBV11-2 and TRBJ2-3; 9 bases are shared with TRBD2. V was pared by 3 bases and J by 5 bases, with 6 bases of the junction left unmatched. The germline gives CDR1 SGHAT, CDR2 FQNNGV. The CDR3 is made up of 15 amino acids. The CDR3 DNA reads TGTGCCAGCAGCTTCAAAGGCGGGAGGGGAGATACGCAGTATTTT. It encodes CASSFKGGRGDTQYF.

This clone has just a few counts. The chain has TRBV9 and TRBJ2-5; 11 bases line up with TRBD2. The CDR3 has 16 residues. V lost 0 bases to trimming and J lost 2 bases; unmatched junction nucleotides: 3. Germline CDR1 reads SGDLS; CDR2 reads YYNGEE. In DNA, the CDR3 is TGTGCCAGCAGCGTAGTGGCTAGCGGGGGGCAAGAGACCCAGTACTTC. Translating it yields CASSVVASGGQETQYF.

V and J are TRBV7-9 and TRBJ1-2; D remains ambiguous. The CDR3 is 13 amino acids. Germline loops: CDR1 SEHNR, CDR2 FQNEAQ (reference sequence). V was pared by 1 base and J by 8 bases, with 11 bases between. The CDR3 spells CASSLDTELGYTF. The CDR3 DNA reads TGTGCCAGCAGCTTAGATACGGAGTTGGGCTACACCTTC.

CDR3 bases: TGTGCCAGCAGGCCCCTCGCTAGCGGCTCTAGCACAGATACGCAGTATTTT. Encoded protein: CASRPLASGSSTDTQYF. This rearrangement joins TRBV27 to TRBJ2-3; 7 bases line up with TRBD2. V was pared by 6 bases and J by 0 bases, with 12 bases of the junction left unmatched. The CDR3 loop spans 17 amino acids. The germline V gene encodes CDR1 MNHEY and CDR2 SMNVEV (reference sequence).

The chain couples TRBV7-3 to TRBJ2-1, with TRBD2 as a possible D gene (6 bases). Germline values: CDR1 SGHTA, CDR2 FQGTGA. There are 13 residues in the CDR3. Trimming cost V 5 bases and J 9 bases, with 14 bases left between them. CDR3 DNA: TGTGCCAGCAGCGCCTACCAGCGGGTTGAGCAGTTCTTC. Translating gives CASSAYQRVEQFF.

The gene calls are TRBV18 and TRBJ2-5; 9 bases match TRBD1. V lost 3 bases and J lost 4; bases outside the gene matches: 6. Germline lookup yields CDR1 KGHSH and CDR2 LQKENI. The CDR3 sequence is 15 residues long. The CDR3 coding sequence is TGTGCCAGCTCACCGGACAGGGGAACCAGAGAGACCCAGTACTTC. It codes for CASSPDRGTRETQYF.

The rearrangement links TRBV27 to TRBJ2-5, with D possibly being TRBD1 (5 bases). CDR3 length equals 13 residues. The ends were cut back, 3 bases at V and 5 bases at J, with 10 bases in the middle. Germline V gene data show CDR1 as MNHEY and CDR2 as SMNVEV (reference sequence). CDR3 DNA: TGTGCCAGCAGTTTGGGGCAAGCCGAGACCCAGTACTTC. It translates to CASSLGQAETQYF.

V gene TRBV5-3 combines with J gene TRBJ2-2, with D maybe TRBD2 (7 bases). TRBV5-3 carries the ORF label, with uncertain function. The germline V and J ends were trimmed by 4 bases and 5 bases, with 21 bases remaining between them. The CDR3 runs 17 residues. CDR3 sequence reads: CARSLGAAGEGTGELFF. DNA of the CDR3: TGTGCCAGAAGCCTGGGGGCGGCGGGAGAGGGAACCGGGGAGCTGTTTTTT.

This clone was detected a few times. The chain employs TRBV27 and TRBJ1-2; a weak D match, TRBD1 (5 bases). Trimming removed 5 bases from V and 5 bases from J, with 15 bases in between. Looked up from germline, CDR1 is MNHEY and CDR2 is SMNVEV (reference sequence). The CDR3 runs 14 residues. The CDR3 spells CASSTNLSGYGYTF. In nucleotides, the CDR3 is TGTGCCAGCAGTACAAATCTCTCAGGGTATGGCTACACCTTC.

The chain employs TRBV19 and TRBJ1-5; no clear D. The germline V and J ends were trimmed by 5 bases and 6 bases, with 17 bases remaining between them. Germline assignment: CDR1 LNHDA and CDR2 SQIVND (reference sequence). The length of the CDR3 is 15 residues. The CDR3, as DNA: TGTGCCAGTAGTCGTCTGGTTGAGACGGGTCAGCCCCAGCATTTT. Translation gives CASSRLVETGQPQHF.

The chain links TRBV18 to TRBJ2-1, with TRBD2 as a possible D gene (6 bases). Per germline, CDR1 KGHSH and CDR2 LQKENI. This CDR3 is 17 amino acids long. V was pared by 0 bases and J by 0 bases, with 12 bases between. DNA for the CDR3: TGTGCCAGCTCACCACCCCTCGCGGGGAGCTCCTACAATGAGCAGTTCTTC. Translated, it gives CASSPPLAGSSYNEQFF.

V usage is TRBV5-4 and J usage is TRBJ2-1; 10 bases are shared with TRBD1. This CDR3 comprises 16 residues. Trimming cost V 4 bases and J 2 bases; bases outside gene matches: 6. The germline gives CDR1 SGHNT, CDR2 YYREEE (reference sequence). CDR3 bases: TGTGCCAGCAGCGCCAGACAGGGGGCCCCCTACAATGAGCAGTTCTTC. Protein product: CASSARQGAPYNEQFF. The full variable domain, completed using reference TRBV5-4 and TRBJ2-1, is ETGVTQSPTHLIKTRGQQVTLRCSSQSGHNTVSWYQQALGQGPQFIFQYYREEENGRGNFPPRFSGLQFPNYSSELNVNALELDDSALYLCASSARQGAPYNEQFFGPGTRLTVL.

CDR3 in amino acids: CASVDRGRGTGELFF. The CDR3 DNA follows: TGTGCCAGTGTGGACAGGGGGCGCGGCACCGGGGAGCTGTTTTTT. This chain joins TRBV2 and TRBJ2-2, with 11 positions matching TRBD1. The CDR3 totals 15 residues. V trimming: 9 bases; J trimming: 4 bases; junction bases outside the gene matches: 7. Germline lookup yields CDR1 SNHLY and CDR2 FYNNEI.